These 18 T cell receptor beta chains were all obtained from the same sample, sequenced in a study of PD-1 blockade in classical Hodgkin lymphoma. Time point indicated: cycle 4 day 1 (C4D1), after 6 weeks of nivolumab. Every single patient, without exception, relapsed after autologous stem cell transplantation, and brentuximab vedotin exposure varied. Measured with immunoSEQ multiplex PCR; TCRdb has only the in-frame clones, and not every one. The table shows more than 40,000 clones, with 80% occurring only once. Material: peripheral blood mononuclear cells (PBMCs), obtained before the fourth cycle of nivolumab. These receptors all come from a human donor with classical Hodgkin lymphoma.

In its sample, this clone was seen once. The chain couples TRBV30 to TRBJ1-5; TRBD1 matches 8 bases. This CDR3 region has 17 residues. Germline CDR1 GTSNPN, CDR2 SVGIG (reference sequence). V lost 0 bases and J lost 4; bases outside the gene matches: 11. The CDR3 DNA reads as TGTGCCTGGAGTGTACCCACAGGGGGAGTAGGTAATCAGCCCCAGCATTTT. It specifies CAWSVPTGGVGNQPQHF.

This clone was counted a single time. The chain has TRBV30 and TRBJ2-7; 12 bases are a match to TRBD2. V shed 7 bases and J 6 bases; nucleotides not matched to a gene: 7. The CDR3 totals 13 residues. The germline V gene has CDR1 GTSNPN and CDR2 SVGIG (reference sequence). CDR3 sequence: CALTSGSLSEQYF. Here the CDR3 DNA reads TGTGCCTTGACTAGCGGGAGCTTAAGCGAGCAGTACTTC.

This rearrangement joins TRBV27 to TRBJ2-7; 11 nucleotides align to TRBD2. The CDR3 is 15 amino acids. Per germline, CDR1 MNHEY and CDR2 SMNVEV (reference sequence). V gave up 5 bases and J gave up 13 bases; unmatched junction bases: 16. CDR3 sequence (DNA): TGTGCCAGCAGTATCTCGACTAGCGGGGCAGGGAGGAGTTACTTC. Protein: CASSISTSGAGRSYF.

This clone was seen only once. This chain links TRBV5-8 with TRBJ2-3; 7 bases match TRBD1. CDR3 length equals 14 residues. Germline V gene lookup returns CDR1 SGHTS and CDR2 YDEGEE. Germline trimming cut 2 bases from V and 4 bases from J; bases unmatched to any gene: 4. Written as DNA, the CDR3 is TGTGCCAGCAGCTTAAGACAGGGCTCAGATACGCAGTATTTT. It translates to CASSLRQGSDTQYF. Filled out from reference TRBV5-8 and TRBJ2-3, the complete variable domain reads EAGVTQSPTHLIKTRGQQATLRCSPISGHTSVYWYQQALGLGLQFLLWYDEGEERNRGNFPPRFSGRQFPNYSSELNVNALELEDSALYLCASSLRQGSDTQYFGPGTRLTVL.

The sample holds a few counts of this clone. The chain employs TRBV27 and TRBJ1-2; tentative D call: TRBD1 (5 bases). This CDR3 comprises 15 residues. V lost 2 bases and J 0 bases, leaving 10 bases between the germline ends. The germline CDR1 and CDR2 sequences are MNHEY and SMNVEV (reference sequence). Here the CDR3 reads CASSLGTGPNYGYTF. CDR3 bases: TGTGCCAGCAGTTTAGGGACGGGTCCTAACTATGGCTACACCTTC.

V gene TRBV27 combines with J gene TRBJ2-5; the match to TRBD2 covers 12 bases. Trimming at V came to 3 bases and at J to 7 bases, leaving 6 bases not matched to a gene. In germline, CDR1 is MNHEY, CDR2 SMNVEV (reference sequence). The CDR3 totals 15 residues. The CDR3 DNA reads as TGTGCCAGCAGTTTGGCTAGCGGGAGGGCCGGGACCCAGTACTTC. This codes for CASSLASGRAGTQYF.

CDR3 coding DNA: TGTGCCAGCAGTTTATCAGTCGGCGGCGAGCAGTACTTC. Residues: CASSLSVGGEQYF. This chain links TRBV27 with TRBJ2-7; D is undetermined. CDR1 and CDR2 from the germline V gene are MNHEY and SMNVEV (reference sequence). CDR3 length: 13 amino acids. The V and J ends lost 0 bases and 6 bases respectively, with 9 bases between them.

This clone was detected once. The chain has TRBV19 and TRBJ2-2; 10 bases line up with TRBD2. Per germline, CDR1 LNHDA and CDR2 SQIVND (reference sequence). J was trimmed by 2 bases and V by 1 base; bases with no gene match: 4. This CDR3 spans 17 amino acids. DNA of the CDR3: TGTGCCAGTAGTATAGGTCTAGCGGGGGCTAACACCGGGGAGCTGTTTTTT. As protein: CASSIGLAGANTGELFF.

The rearrangement joins TRBV19 to TRBJ2-7; a weak D match, TRBD2 (5 bases). The CDR3 is 13 amino acids. Per germline, CDR1 LNHDA and CDR2 SQIVND (reference sequence). Between the trimmed V and J ends, which lost 0 bases and 5 bases, there was a span of 8 bases. CDR3 sequence (DNA): TGTGCCAGTAGTATAGATCCCGGGAACGAGCAGTACTTC. It yields the protein CASSIDPGNEQYF.

This clone was seen a single time. This chain connects TRBV19 to TRBJ2-5, with 13 bases that match TRBD2. CDR1 is LNHDA and CDR2 is SQIVND in the germline V gene (reference sequence). J gave up 1 base and V 4 bases, and 3 bases lay outside the gene matches. The CDR3 covers 16 residues. In DNA form, the CDR3 reads TGTGCCAGTAGTAAGACTAGCGGGGGGATCCAAGAGACCCAGTACTTC. It is translated as CASSKTSGGIQETQYF.

The chain combines TRBV27 with TRBJ2-3; the match to TRBD2 covers 11 bases. CDR1 and CDR2 from the germline V gene are MNHEY and SMNVEV (reference sequence). This CDR3 spans 15 amino acids. The ends lost 2 bases at V and 7 bases at J; junction bases unmatched: 5. The CDR3 DNA follows: TGTGCCAGCAGTTTAATAGCGGGGGGGCCTAATACGCAGTATTTT. Translation gives CASSLIAGGPNTQYF.

The V gene is TRBV7-6, the J gene TRBJ2-5; D not resolved. The CDR3 totals 12 residues. CDR1 is SGHVS, CDR2 FNYEAQ, per germline. The V gene lost 0 bases and the J gene lost 1 base, with 0 bases spanning the gap. CDR3 residues: CASSLAQETQYF. Here the CDR3 DNA reads TGTGCCAGCAGCTTAGCCCAAGAGACCCAGTACTTC. The full variable domain, completed using reference TRBV7-6 and TRBJ2-5, is GAGVSQSPRYKVTKRGQDVALRCDPISGHVSLYWYRQALGQGPEFLTYFNYEAQQDKSGLPNDRFSAERPEGSISTLTIQRTEQRDSAMYRCASSLAQETQYFGPGTRLLVL.

V gene TRBV5-1 combines with J gene TRBJ2-2; 13 bases line up with TRBD2. The CDR3 consists of 19 residues. Germline V CDR1 and CDR2: SGHRS, YFSETQ. V lost 3 bases, J lost 6 bases, and 14 bases stayed unmatched. In DNA form, the CDR3 reads TGCGCCAGCAGCTCCTCCGGGACTAGCGGGATATTTTTTGCCGGGGAGCTGTTTTTT. This encodes CASSSSGTSGIFFAGELFF.

This CDR3 is CASFGTGFNSPLHF. The CDR3 DNA is TGTGCCAGCTTCGGGACAGGGTTTAATTCACCCCTCCACTTT. The chain employs TRBV28 and TRBJ1-6; the match to TRBD1 covers 9 bases. The CDR3 is 14 amino acids. The germline gives CDR1 MDHEN, CDR2 SYDVKM. With V trimmed by 8 bases and J by 6 bases, 5 bases remained unmatched.

V is TRBV28 and J is TRBJ1-3; D remains ambiguous. V lost 2 bases to trimming and J lost 3 bases, with 14 bases between them. CDR3 size: 16 residues. The germline CDR1 and CDR2 sequences are MDHEN and SYDVKM. CDR3 sequence: CASSLNSFPFGNTIYF. The CDR3 DNA sequence: TGTGCCAGCAGTTTAAACTCCTTCCCTTTTGGAAACACCATATATTTT.

The chain carries TRBV7-9 and TRBJ2-5, with D possibly TRBD1 on 6 matching bases. The V end lost 4 bases, the J end lost 1 base, and 10 bases lay between the germline ends. The germline CDR1 and CDR2 sequences are SEHNR and FQNEAQ (reference sequence). The CDR3 has 14 amino acids. This chain's CDR3 is CASSSGQSQETQYF. In DNA form, the CDR3 reads TGTGCCAGCAGCTCTGGACAGTCCCAAGAGACCCAGTACTTC.

The chain recombines TRBV5-8 with TRBJ1-1; possible D gene TRBD1, 5 bases. Germline lookup yields CDR1 SGHTS and CDR2 YDEGEE. The CDR3 covers 14 residues. Trimming cost V 1 base and J 4 bases, with 11 bases left between them. The CDR3 is CASSLRGLGTEAFF. Here the CDR3 DNA reads TGTGCCAGCAGCTTGAGGGGTTTGGGCACTGAAGCTTTCTTT. Full variable domain (outside the CDR3, taken from reference TRBV5-8 and TRBJ1-1): EAGVTQSPTHLIKTRGQQATLRCSPISGHTSVYWYQQALGLGLQFLLWYDEGEERNRGNFPPRFSGRQFPNYSSELNVNALELEDSALYLCASSLRGLGTEAFFGQGTRLTVV.

This rearrangement joins TRBV6-1 to TRBJ1-3; D might be TRBD1 (5 bases). V lost 0 bases to trimming and J lost 1 base, with 10 bases between them. CDR3 size: 16 residues. The germline gives CDR1 MNHNS, CDR2 SASEGT. Here the CDR3 reads CASSEALQGSGNTIYF. The CDR3 region has the DNA TGTGCCAGCAGTGAAGCGCTTCAGGGTTCTGGAAACACCATATATTTT.